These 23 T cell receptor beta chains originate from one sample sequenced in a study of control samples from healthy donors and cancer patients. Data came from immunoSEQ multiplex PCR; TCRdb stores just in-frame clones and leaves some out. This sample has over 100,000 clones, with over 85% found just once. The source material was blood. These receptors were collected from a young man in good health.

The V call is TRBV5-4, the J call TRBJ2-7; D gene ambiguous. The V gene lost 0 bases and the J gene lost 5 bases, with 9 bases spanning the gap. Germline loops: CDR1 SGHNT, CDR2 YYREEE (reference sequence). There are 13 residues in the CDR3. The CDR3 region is CASSLVLVDEQYF. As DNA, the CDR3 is TGTGCCAGCAGCTTGGTTTTAGTCGACGAGCAGTACTTC.

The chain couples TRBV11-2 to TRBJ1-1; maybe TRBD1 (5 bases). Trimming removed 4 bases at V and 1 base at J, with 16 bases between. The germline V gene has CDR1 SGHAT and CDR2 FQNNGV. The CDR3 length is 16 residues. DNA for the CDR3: TGTGCCAGCAGCTCGGGCGGGTGGGGGAAGAACACTGAAGCTTTCTTT. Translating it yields CASSSGGWGKNTEAFF.

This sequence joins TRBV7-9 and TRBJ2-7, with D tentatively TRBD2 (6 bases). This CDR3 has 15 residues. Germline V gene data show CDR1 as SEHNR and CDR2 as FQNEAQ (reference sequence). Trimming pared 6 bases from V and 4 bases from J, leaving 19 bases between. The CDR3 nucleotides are TGTGCCAGCAGTTCTTACCGGGACGGGGGATACGAGCAGTACTTC. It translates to CASSSYRDGGYEQYF.

Here the CDR3 reads CASSREGQTNYGYTF. DNA of the CDR3: TGTGCCAGCAGCCGAGAGGGACAGACTAACTATGGCTACACCTTC. The rearrangement uses TRBV4-2 and TRBJ1-2, with 7 bases aligning to TRBD1. CDR3 length: 15 amino acids. Germline CDR1 is LGHNA and CDR2 is YNFKEQ. V gave up 4 bases and J gave up 0 bases; unmatched junction bases: 5.

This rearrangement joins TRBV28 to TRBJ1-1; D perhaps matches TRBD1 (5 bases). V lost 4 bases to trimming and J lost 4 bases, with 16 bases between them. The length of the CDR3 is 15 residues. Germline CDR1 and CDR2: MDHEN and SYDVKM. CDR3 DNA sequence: TGTGCCAGCAGTTCCCTTTTGGGGGGGGGCACTGAAGCTTTCTTT. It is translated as CASSSLLGGGTEAFF. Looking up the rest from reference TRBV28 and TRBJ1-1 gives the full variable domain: DVKVTQSSRYLVKRTGEKVFLECVQDMDHENMFWYRQDPGLGLRLIYFSYDVKMKEKGDIPEGYSVSREKKERFSLILESASTNQTSMYLCASSSLLGGGTEAFFGQGTRLTVV.

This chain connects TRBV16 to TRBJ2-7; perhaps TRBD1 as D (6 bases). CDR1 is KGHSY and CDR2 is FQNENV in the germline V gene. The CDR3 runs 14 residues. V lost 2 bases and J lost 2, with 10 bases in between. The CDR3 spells CASSQGQLAYEQYF. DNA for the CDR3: TGTGCCAGCAGCCAAGGACAGTTGGCCTACGAGCAGTACTTC.

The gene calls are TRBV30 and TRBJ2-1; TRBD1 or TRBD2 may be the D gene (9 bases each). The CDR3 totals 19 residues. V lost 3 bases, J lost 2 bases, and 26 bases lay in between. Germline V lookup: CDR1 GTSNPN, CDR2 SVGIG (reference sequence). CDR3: CAWRLDRGKLAGTYNEQFF. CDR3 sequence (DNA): TGTGCCTGGAGACTCGACAGGGGGAAGCTAGCGGGGACCTACAATGAGCAGTTCTTC.

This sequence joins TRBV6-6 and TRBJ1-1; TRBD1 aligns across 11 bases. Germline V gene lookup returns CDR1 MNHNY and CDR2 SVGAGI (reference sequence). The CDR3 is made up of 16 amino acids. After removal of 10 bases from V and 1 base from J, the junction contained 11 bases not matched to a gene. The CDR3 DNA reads TGTGCCACCTACCCTTTCGGGACAGGGGGGAACACTGAAGCTTTCTTT. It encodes CATYPFGTGGNTEAFF.

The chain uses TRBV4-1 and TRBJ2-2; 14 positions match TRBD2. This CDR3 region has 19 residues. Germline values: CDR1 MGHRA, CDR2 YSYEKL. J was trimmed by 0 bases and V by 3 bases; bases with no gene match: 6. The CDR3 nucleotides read TGCGCCAGCAGCCACCCCCGGACTAGCGGGGGGACGAACACCGGGGAGCTGTTTTTT. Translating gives CASSHPRTSGGTNTGELFF.

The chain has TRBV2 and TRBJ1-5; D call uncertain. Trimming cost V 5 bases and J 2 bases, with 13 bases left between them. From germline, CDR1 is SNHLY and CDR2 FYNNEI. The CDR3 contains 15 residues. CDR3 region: CASSPDTGGNQPQHF. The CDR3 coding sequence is TGTGCCAGCAGTCCCGACACCGGAGGCAATCAGCCCCAGCATTTT.

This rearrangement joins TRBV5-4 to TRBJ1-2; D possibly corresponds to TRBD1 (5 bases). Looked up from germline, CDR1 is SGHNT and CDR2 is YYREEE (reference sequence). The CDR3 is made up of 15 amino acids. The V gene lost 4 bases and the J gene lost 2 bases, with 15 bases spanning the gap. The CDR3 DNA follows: TGTGCCAGCAGCCCCTGGGGGGGGATGAACTATGGCTACACCTTC. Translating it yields CASSPWGGMNYGYTF.

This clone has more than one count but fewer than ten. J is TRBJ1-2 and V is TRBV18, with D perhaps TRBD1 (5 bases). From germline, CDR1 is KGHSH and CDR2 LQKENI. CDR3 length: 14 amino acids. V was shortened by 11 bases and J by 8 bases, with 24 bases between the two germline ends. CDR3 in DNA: TGTGCCTCACGTGAGACAGCCAAACCAAGAGGCTACACCTTC. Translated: CASRETAKPRGYTF.

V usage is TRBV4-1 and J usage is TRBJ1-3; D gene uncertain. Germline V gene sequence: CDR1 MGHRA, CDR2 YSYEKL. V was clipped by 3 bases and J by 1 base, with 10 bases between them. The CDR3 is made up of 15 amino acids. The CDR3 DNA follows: TGCGCCAGCAGCCAGGTCTGGGCATCTGGAAACACCATATATTTT. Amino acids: CASSQVWASGNTIYF.

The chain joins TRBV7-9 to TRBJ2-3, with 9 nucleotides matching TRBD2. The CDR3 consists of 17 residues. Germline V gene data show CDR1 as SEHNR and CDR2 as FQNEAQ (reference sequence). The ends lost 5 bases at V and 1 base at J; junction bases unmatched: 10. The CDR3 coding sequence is TGTGCCAGCAGCCTGGGGAGCGGGGGGCTGGGCACAGATACGCAGTATTTT. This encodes CASSLGSGGLGTDTQYF.

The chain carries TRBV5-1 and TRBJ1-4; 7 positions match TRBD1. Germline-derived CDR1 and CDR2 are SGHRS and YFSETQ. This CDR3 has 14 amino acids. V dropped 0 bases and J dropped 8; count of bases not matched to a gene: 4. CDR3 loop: CASSLGEGGEKLFF. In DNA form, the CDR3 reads TGCGCCAGCAGCTTGGGGGAAGGGGGCGAAAAACTGTTTTTT.

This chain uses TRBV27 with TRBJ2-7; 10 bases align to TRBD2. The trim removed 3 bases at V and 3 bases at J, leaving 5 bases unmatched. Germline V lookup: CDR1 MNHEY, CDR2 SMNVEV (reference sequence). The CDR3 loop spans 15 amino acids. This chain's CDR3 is CASSFTSGAYYEQYF. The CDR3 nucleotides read TGTGCCAGCAGTTTCACTAGCGGGGCGTACTACGAGCAGTACTTC.

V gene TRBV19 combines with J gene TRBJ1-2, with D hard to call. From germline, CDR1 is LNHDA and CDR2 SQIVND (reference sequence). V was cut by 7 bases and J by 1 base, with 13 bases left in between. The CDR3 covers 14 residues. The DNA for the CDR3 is TGTGCCAGTACCGGGAGAGAGGTTAACTATGGCTACACCTTC. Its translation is CASTGREVNYGYTF.

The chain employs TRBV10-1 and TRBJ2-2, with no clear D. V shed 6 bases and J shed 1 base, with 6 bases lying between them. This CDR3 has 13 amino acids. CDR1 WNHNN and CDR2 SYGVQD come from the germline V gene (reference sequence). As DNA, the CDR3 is TGCGCCAGCAGGGCTCGGAACACCGGGGAGCTGTTTTTT. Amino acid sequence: CASRARNTGELFF.

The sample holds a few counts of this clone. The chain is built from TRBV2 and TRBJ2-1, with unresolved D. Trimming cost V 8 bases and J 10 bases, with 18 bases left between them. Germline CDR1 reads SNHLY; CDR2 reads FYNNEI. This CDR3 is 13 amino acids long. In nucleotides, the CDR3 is TGTGCCAGCGGTGTCACTGCCGAATCCGAGCAGTTCTTC. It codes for CASGVTAESEQFF.

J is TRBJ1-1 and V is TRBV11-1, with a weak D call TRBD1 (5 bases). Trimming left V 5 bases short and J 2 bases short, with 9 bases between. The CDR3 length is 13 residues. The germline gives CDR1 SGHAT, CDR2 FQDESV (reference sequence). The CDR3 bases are TGTGCCAGCAGCGTGGGGGGTAACACTGAAGCTTTCTTT. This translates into CASSVGGNTEAFF.

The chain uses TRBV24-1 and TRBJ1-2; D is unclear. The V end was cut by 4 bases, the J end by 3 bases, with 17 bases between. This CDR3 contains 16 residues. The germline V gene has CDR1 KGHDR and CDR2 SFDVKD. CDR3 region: CATSDSAPPLDYGYTF. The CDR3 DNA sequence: TGTGCCACCAGTGACTCAGCACCACCTCTCGACTATGGCTACACCTTC.

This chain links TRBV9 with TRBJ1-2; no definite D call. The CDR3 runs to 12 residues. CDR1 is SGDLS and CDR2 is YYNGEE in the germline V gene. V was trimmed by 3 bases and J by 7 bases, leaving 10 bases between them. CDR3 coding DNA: TGTGCCAGCAGCGGACCGACGGCTGGCTACACCTTC. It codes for CASSGPTAGYTF.

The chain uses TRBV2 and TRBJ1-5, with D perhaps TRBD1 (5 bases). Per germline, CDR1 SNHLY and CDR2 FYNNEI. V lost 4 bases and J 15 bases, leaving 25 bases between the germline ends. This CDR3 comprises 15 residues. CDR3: CASSVFVQGVLVRHF. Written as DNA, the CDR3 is TGTGCCAGCAGTGTGTTTGTGCAGGGCGTACTCGTTCGGCATTTT.